Each of the 3 T cell receptor beta chains below was sequenced from the same sample in a study of T cell responses to AZD1222 COVID-19 vaccine. Method: immunoSEQ multiplex PCR; TCRdb's copy keeps in-frame clones and lacks some. The sample yields under 150,000 clones, 70% to 90% seen once. Specimen: peripheral blood, collected on day 0 of AZD1222 vaccination. These receptor sequences come from an adult in good health.

This chain uses TRBV4-1 with TRBJ2-7, with 8 bases fitting TRBD1. The CDR3 spans 17 residues. Germline values: CDR1 MGHRA, CDR2 YSYEKL. Unmatched junction bases numbered 12, after V lost 2 bases and J lost 3 bases. CDR3 in amino acids: CASSQSILGQDYYEQYF. Here the CDR3 DNA reads TGCGCCAGCAGCCAAAGCATCCTGGGACAGGATTACTACGAGCAGTACTTC.

The chain is built from TRBV27 and TRBJ1-1; 9 bases map to TRBD1. The germline V gene encodes CDR1 MNHEY and CDR2 SMNVEV (reference sequence). The CDR3 contains 14 residues. Trimming at V came to 6 bases and at J to 1 base, leaving 3 bases not matched to a gene. The CDR3 sequence: CASRTGQGNTEAFF. DNA for the CDR3: TGTGCCAGCAGAACGGGACAGGGGAACACTGAAGCTTTCTTT.

This clone came up once. This CDR3 reads CASSPTRTWETQYF. In nucleotides, the CDR3 is TGCGCCAGCAGCCCTACAAGGACGTGGGAGACCCAGTACTTC. The chain links TRBV5-1 to TRBJ2-5; no clear D. Germline values: CDR1 SGHRS, CDR2 YFSETQ. The CDR3 is made up of 14 amino acids. The germline V and J ends were trimmed by 4 bases and 5 bases, with 15 bases remaining between them. The full variable domain, rest sourced from reference TRBV5-1 and TRBJ2-5, is KAGVTQTPRYLIKTRGQQVTLSCSPISGHRSVSWYQQTPGQGLQFLFEYFSETQRNKGNFPGRFSGRQFSNSRSEMNVSTLELGDSALYLCASSPTRTWETQYFGPGTRLLVL.